These T cell receptor beta chains were read from a single sample in a study of blood T cell repertoires in COVID-19. The method was immunoSEQ multiplex PCR; TCRdb's version includes in-frame clones alone and lacks a portion of them. The data show about 140,000 clones, with almost 85% seen just once and around 2.9% held by the top ten. Sequenced material: peripheral blood. The receptor source for this set is a man aged 45-65 years with acute or convalescent COVID-19. Each CDR3 is given with its conserved first and last residue. The order of the fields is clone size, V gene, D gene, J gene, CDR3 protein, CDR3 DNA. D genes are given only for firm matches. Rows give clone size only sometimes, using once, few, many, or a class for an expanded clone.

clone size: NA
V gene: TRBV7-6
D gene: NA
J gene: TRBJ2-5
CDR3 protein: CASSFAETQYF
CDR3 DNA: TGTGCCAGCAGCTTCGCGGAGACCCAGTACTTC

clone size: few
V gene: TRBV3-1/TRBV3-2
D gene: NA
J gene: TRBJ1-5
CDR3 protein: CASSQVEDSPQHF
CDR3 DNA: TGTGCCAGCAGCCAGGTGGAGGACAGTCCCCAGCATTTT

clone size: NA
V gene: TRBV7-8
D gene: NA
J gene: TRBJ1-2
CDR3 protein: CASSPIPGFRGGYTF
CDR3 DNA: TGTGCCAGCAGCCCAATCCCGGGATTCAGGGGTGGCTACACCTTC

clone size: NA
V gene: TRBV10-2
D gene: TRBD1
J gene: TRBJ1-3
CDR3 protein: CASSATGAPSSGNTIYF
CDR3 DNA: TGCGCCAGCAGCGCGACAGGGGCCCCGAGCTCTGGAAACACCATATATTTT

clone size: NA
V gene: TRBV30
D gene: TRBD1
J gene: TRBJ1-5
CDR3 protein: CAWSLGTGGSNQPQHF
CDR3 DNA: TGTGCCTGGAGCCTAGGGACAGGGGGAAGCAATCAGCCCCAGCATTTT

clone size: NA
V gene: TRBV25-1
D gene: NA
J gene: TRBJ1-6
CDR3 protein: CASSSPYNSPLHF
CDR3 DNA: TGTGCCAGCTCGTCCCCCTATAATTCACCCCTCCACTTT

clone size: NA
V gene: TRBV4-1
D gene: TRBD2
J gene: TRBJ2-1
CDR3 protein: CASQRENGNEQFF
CDR3 DNA: TGCGCCAGCCAGCGGGAGAATGGGAATGAGCAGTTCTTC

clone size: once
V gene: TRBV2
D gene: NA
J gene: TRBJ1-5
CDR3 protein: CASSEALWEWNQPQHF
CDR3 DNA: TGTGCCAGCAGTGAAGCGTTATGGGAGTGGAATCAGCCCCAGCATTTT

clone size: NA
V gene: TRBV7-6
D gene: NA
J gene: TRBJ2-1
CDR3 protein: CASSLTAQGLQFF
CDR3 DNA: TGTGCCAGCAGCTTAACGGCCCAGGGTTTGCAGTTCTTC

clone size: NA
V gene: TRBV29-1
D gene: TRBD1
J gene: TRBJ2-7
CDR3 protein: CSARQGGSYEQYF
CDR3 DNA: TGCAGCGCGAGACAGGGGGGTTCCTACGAGCAGTACTTC

clone size: NA
V gene: TRBV6-5
D gene: NA
J gene: TRBJ1-3
CDR3 protein: CASSYEGRDGNTIYF
CDR3 DNA: TGTGCCAGCAGTTACGAGGGCCGAGACGGAAACACCATATATTTT

clone size: NA
V gene: TRBV19
D gene: NA
J gene: TRBJ2-5
CDR3 protein: CASSMATRGTQYF
CDR3 DNA: TGTGCCAGTAGTATGGCGACCAGGGGGACCCAGTACTTC

clone size: NA
V gene: TRBV25-1
D gene: NA
J gene: TRBJ1-2
CDR3 protein: CASSSSGGFNYGYTF
CDR3 DNA: TGTGCCAGCAGTTCCTCGGGGGGGTTTAACTATGGCTACACCTTC